This T cell receptor (beta chain) was captured by sequencing in a study of T cell changes during pregnancy in multiple sclerosis. Sequencing was performed with immunoSEQ multiplex PCR; in TCRdb, only in-frame clones are kept and a portion is missing. The sample holds about 50,000 clones, 92% seen once. There are 15 residues in the CDR3. Germline V gene sequence: CDR1 SGHRS, CDR2 YFSETQ. The ends lost 7 bases at V and 4 bases at J; junction bases unmatched: 13. The chain couples TRBV5-1 to TRBJ1-2, with TRBD1 identical over 7 bases. This material consisted of CD4+ T cells from peripheral blood mononuclear cells, taken after pregnancy. The TCR originated in a female donor with multiple sclerosis, enrolled in a pregnancy study. The CDR3 DNA follows: TGCGCCAGCCGCGGACAGGCCAACTCGCTCTATGGCTACACCTTC. It translates to CASRGQANSLYGYTF. Full variable domain (rest looked up from reference TRBV5-1 and TRBJ1-2): KAGVTQTPRYLIKTRGQQVTLSCSPISGHRSVSWYQQTPGQGLQFLFEYFSETQRNKGNFPGRFSGRQFSNSRSEMNVSTLELGDSALYLCASRGQANSLYGYTFGSGTRLTVV.